What follows describes a single T cell receptor (beta chain). V lost 4 bases, J lost 5 bases, and 5 bases stayed unmatched. The CDR3 covers 15 residues. The germline gives CDR1 MGHRA, CDR2 YSYEKL. The data belong to a study of blood T cell repertoires in COVID-19. Study overall: Sites in the United States, Italy and Spain provided acute and convalescent COVID-19 samples. Nucleic acid was either cDNA or gDNA, and it came from T cells, B-cell-depleted T cells, or PBMCs.

Source study methods: Using reference gene primer amplification, nucleated cell counts were estimated. Repertoires were generated with immunoSEQ multiplex PCR, while TCRdb's copy carries only in-frame clones and drops some. V and J calls and clone size are copied from that table; D and trimming were computed from the DNA. The table has approximately 140,000 clones, roughly 80% seen once. Sequencing used peripheral blood. This TCR came from a human donor with acute or convalescent COVID-19. The donor label of this sample is uncertain. The chain joins TRBV4-1 to TRBJ1-6, with 7 bases aligning to TRBD1. The CDR3 DNA is TGCGCCAGCAGCCCCAGACAGGGCGATAATTCACCCCTCCACTTT. It encodes CASSPRQGDNSPLHF.